The T cell receptor beta chain described here comes from a study of beta chain features in type 1 diabetes. Expressed TCRB transcripts were sequenced after all isolated RNA was converted to cDNA. The assay was immunoSEQ multiplex PCR, and TCRdb's table has in-frame clones only and misses some. Of hundreds of thousands of clones in the sample, about 14% were seen once. The germline V and J ends were trimmed by 4 bases and 2 bases, with 10 bases remaining between them. This CDR3 spans 15 amino acids. In germline, CDR1 is SGHNT, CDR2 YYREEE (reference sequence). Each donor gave one heparinised blood draw averaging about 110 mL. CD45RO/CCR7/CD25/CD127/CD95/CD27 sorting isolated CD4+ naive, central memory, regulatory and stem cell-like memory cells. Sorting gave populations that all exceeded 98% purity. Only a few counts were recorded for this clone.

The rearrangement uses TRBV5-4 and TRBJ2-6, with D possibly being TRBD2 (6 bases). The sequenced sample was naive CD4+ T cells from blood. This sequence originates from a middle-aged woman in good health. CDR3 coding DNA: TGTGCCAGCAGCCCTCCGGGGGCTGGGGCCAACGTCCTGACTTTC. It codes for CASSPPGAGANVLTF.